This TCR beta chain comes out of a study of T cells in women clearing cervical HPV infection. Study-level information: No precancer developed; the control's incident HPV16 infection cleared within 12 months. Study-wide results and caveats: Cases and controls were distinguished at AUC 0.83 by richness and V genes.

This CDR3 has 16 amino acids. The germline V gene encodes CDR1 DFQATT and CDR2 SNEGSKA (reference sequence). V was clipped by 0 bases and J by 2 bases; unmatched bases: 2. As regards this clone: Its antigen is not known. The read gets to within 3 residues of the CDR3 end, and the germline J gene fills in the rest.

TCR beta CDR3 amplified by multiplex PCR from roughly 1,100 ng genomic DNA. Produced via immunoSEQ multiplex PCR; TCRdb's table is partial and in-frame only. This sample contains about 32,000 clones. The gene calls are TRBV20-1 and TRBJ2-6; 9 nucleotides line up with TRBD1. The specimen was blood buffy coat. The sequence came from a woman aged 18 to 75 with a cervical HPV16 infection that either progressed to CIN3+ or cleared (not recorded which). The covered CDR3 bases are TGCAGTGCTAGAGATCGGGACAGGGCTGGGGCCAACGTC. Its translation is CSARDRDRAGANV. The entire CDR3 protein is CSARDRDRAGANVLTF.